Below, 7 T cell receptor beta chains from the same sample are listed, as sequenced in a study of T-cell memory formation after mild COVID-19. TCRdb processed the 5' RACE reads anew with MiXCR; each CDR3 protein has one entry. The sample yields 75,000 to 90,000 distinct CDR3 sequences, more than 11% seen once. Specimen: PBMCs or a T cell subset sorted from them (not recorded which). These receptors originate from an adult woman who had mild COVID-19 (a few samples of this study predate the infection). Cell type and time point are not known.

This clonotype was seen only a few times. V is TRBV12-3 or TRBV12-4 and J is TRBJ1-1; D unclear. The CDR3 has 17 amino acids. The germline V and J ends were trimmed by 5 bases and 4 bases, with 23 bases remaining between them. The CDR3 region is CASSTSEKRVMGTEAFF. The CDR3, as DNA: TGTGCCAGCAGTACATCAGAAAAGAGGGTAATGGGCACTGAAGCTTTCTTT.

This sequence joins TRBV2 and TRBJ1-1; the match to TRBD1 covers 7 bases. Germline V gene sequence: CDR1 SNHLY, CDR2 FYNNEI. This CDR3 comprises 14 residues. The V gene end was trimmed by 7 bases and the J gene end by 1 base; junction bases not matched to a gene: 6. Here the CDR3 DNA reads TGTGCCAGCACCCCGGGACAGTCGAACACTGAAGCTTTCTTT. It is translated as CASTPGQSNTEAFF.

The sample holds a few counts of this clonotype. The chain recombines TRBV4-1 with TRBJ2-7; 9 nucleotides match TRBD1. Germline CDR1 is MGHRA and CDR2 is YSYEKL. V trimming: 4 bases; J trimming: 1 base; junction bases outside the gene matches: 5. This CDR3 comprises 15 residues. The chain's CDR3 is CASSPGQGGSYEQYF. DNA for the CDR3: TGCGCCAGCAGCCCGGGACAGGGCGGTTCCTACGAGCAGTACTTC.

This clonotype has only a few counts. The gene calls are TRBV20-1 and TRBJ2-3, with TRBD1 identical over 7 bases. V lost 2 bases, J lost 3 bases, and 8 bases stayed unmatched. CDR3 length equals 15 residues. CDR1 DFQATT and CDR2 SNEGSKA come from the germline V gene (reference sequence). CDR3 DNA: TGCAGTGCTAGAAATGAGACAGGGTGGACAGATACGCAGTATTTT. It encodes CSARNETGWTDTQYF.

V usage is TRBV29-1 and J usage is TRBJ2-6, with D unresolved. Trimming cost V 2 bases and J 4 bases, with 9 bases left between them. CDR3 length: 14 residues. Germline CDR1 SQVTM, CDR2 ANQGSEA. The CDR3 here is CSVEQDIGANVLTF. CDR3 sequence (DNA): TGCAGCGTTGAACAAGACATAGGGGCCAACGTCCTGACTTTC.

The chain couples TRBV6-6 to TRBJ2-1, with D uncertain. From germline, CDR1 is MNHNY and CDR2 SVGAGI (reference sequence). The CDR3 spans 13 residues. V lost 4 bases, J lost 5 bases, and 9 bases lay in between. The CDR3 region has the DNA TGTGCCAGCAGTTGGAGTCTGAACAATGAGCAGTTCTTC. Protein sequence: CASSWSLNNEQFF.

This rearrangement joins TRBV4-2 to TRBJ2-7; D is unresolved. The CDR3 consists of 11 residues. V was cut by 2 bases and J by 5 bases, with 4 bases left in between. Germline CDR1 reads LGHNA; CDR2 reads YNFKEQ. CDR3 protein: CASSQYDEQYF. The CDR3 nucleotides are TGTGCCAGCAGCCAATACGACGAGCAGTACTTC.